A selection of T cell receptor beta chains follows, all from one sample in a study of blood T cell repertoires in COVID-19. Clones were sequenced by immunoSEQ multiplex PCR, and TCRdb holds only the in-frame ones, with some missing. The sample lists under 300,000 clones; around four fifths were seen once. Sample: peripheral blood. The source of these receptors is a woman aged 45-60 years who had recovered from COVID-19. Both conserved end residues are trimmed from each CDR3. D genes are given only for firm matches.

d_call,j_call,v_call,cdr3_aa
TRBD2,TRBJ2-4,TRBV6-2/TRBV6-3,ASSYERGLAKNIQY
NA,TRBJ2-3,TRBV28,ASSLAGFTDTQY
TRBD1,TRBJ1-4,TRBV4-1,ASSHLLTGRRGGKKLF
NA,TRBJ2-5,TRBV2,ASSEMRETQY
NA,TRBJ2-5,TRBV10-3,ATKGEETQY
TRBD1,TRBJ1-2,TRBV11-2,ASSRLGAGGLNYGYT
NA,TRBJ2-2,TRBV6-5,ASSYAGPVSGELF
NA,TRBJ1-1,TRBV5-1,ASTARGPSMNTEAF
NA,TRBJ2-3,TRBV5-4,ASSVYNADTQY
TRBD2,TRBJ2-2,TRBV5-1,ASKIRGANTGELF
TRBD1,TRBJ1-5,TRBV28,ASSWTGGTQPQH
NA,TRBJ2-2,TRBV20-1,SASLQAEWTGELF
NA,TRBJ2-3,TRBV4-3,ASSQGAGADTQY
NA,TRBJ2-3,TRBV5-1,ASSSGTLETDTQY
NA,TRBJ2-5,TRBV7-9,ASSLVGWRGSETQY
NA,TRBJ2-2,TRBV6-5,ASSAGTPNTGELF
TRBD1,TRBJ1-1,TRBV5-6,ASSYTHRGRDTEAF
NA,TRBJ1-1,TRBV27,ASSSPSPGHWSGTEAF
NA,TRBJ1-1,TRBV18,ASSPSTGWTEAF
TRBD1,TRBJ1-6,TRBV5-4,ASSLGGQDYNSPLH
NA,TRBJ1-2,TRBV19,ASSIRTENYGYT
NA,TRBJ2-7,TRBV4-1,ASSQTTDYEQY
NA,TRBJ2-7,TRBV6-5,ASGRASSYEQY
TRBD1,TRBJ2-5,TRBV6-2/TRBV6-3,ASSPAGQGAETQY
NA,TRBJ1-5,TRBV7-2,ASEGGAGQPQH
NA,TRBJ2-7,TRBV5-5,ASSLGYIYSYEQY
TRBD1,TRBJ1-2,TRBV7-2,ASSLGGQGAYGYT
TRBD1,TRBJ1-3,TRBV7-2,ASSLLGTANSGNTIY
NA,TRBJ1-5,TRBV19,ASRRDSNQPQH
TRBD1,TRBJ1-2,TRBV6-1,ASSDRQGANGYT
NA,TRBJ2-1,TRBV4-2,ASSHPHGPKQF
TRBD1,TRBJ1-2,TRBV25-1,ASSRQGTGELGYGYT
NA,TRBJ2-1,TRBV6-5,ASSYSNRNNEQF
TRBD1,TRBJ2-2,TRBV19,ASSMGPDRGYTGELF
NA,TRBJ1-4,TRBV27,ASKGGLDEKLF
NA,TRBJ2-1,TRBV20-1,SASPDRNEQF
NA,TRBJ2-3,TRBV5-1,ASSGMTSGDTQY
TRBD2,TRBJ2-4,TRBV7-2,ASRVGGGDIQY
TRBD2,TRBJ2-3,TRBV7-2,ASSQTSGGYTDTQY
NA,TRBJ1-2,TRBV28,ASSTRGNYGYT
TRBD1,TRBJ1-5,TRBV10-3,AIRETGGQPQH
NA,TRBJ2-1,TRBV19,ASSMRRISYNEQF
NA,TRBJ2-7,TRBV4-1,ASSQARDFFDEQY
NA,TRBJ1-4,TRBV30,AWSLYEKLF